This T cell receptor (beta chain) emerged from a study of CD8 T cells in ankylosing spondylitis (dated by TCRdb to the late 2010s). Turning to the overall study: T cell receptor beta repertoires were profiled in healthy donors and ankylosing spondylitis patients so that disease-linked TCR variants could be found. In total, the full study cohort was made up of about 110 healthy donors and about two dozen ankylosing spondylitis patients. Peripheral blood was sampled, and synovial fluid was additionally collected from ankylosing spondylitis patients.

This clonotype was recorded a few times. The antigen it recognizes is unknown. Per-nucleotide qualities are absent, and no much larger clonotype sits a single base away. The CDR3 covers 13 residues, taking in both the cysteine and the phenylalanine. Here the CDR3 DNA is all that survives: 39 bases in frame from base 1. The junction shows trimming of 2 bases on V and 6 bases on J, plus 11 bases between the germline ends. The germline V gene encodes CDR1 LGHDT and CDR2 YNNKEL (reference sequence). The paper's findings and limits, for the study overall: Significant enrichment of the disease-linked clones was reported in matched synovial fluid samples from ankylosing spondylitis patients. Some TCR beta motif variants had previously been reported in synovial fluid and blood of reactive arthritis patients, which suggested common disease-initiation mechanisms. Blood from ankylosing spondylitis patients appeared to be characterized by a TCR beta motif made up of 8 or 9 highly homologous amino acid variants. The disease-linked clones had a CD8+ phenotype and were found at relatively low frequencies in peripheral blood.

Reads for this sample came from an Illumina HiSeq 2500. Quantitative 5'-RACE with molecular barcodes was used to prepare TCR beta libraries. Under the source paper's analysis protocol: A new computational method, built on a probabilistic model of VDJ rearrangement, was used to identify disease-linked TCR variants. TCRdb itself trimmed the public reads at Q25 with fastp, ran MiXCR and retained productive beta chains. Each record represents a unique CDR3 protein, reported with the most common genes and DNA among its rows. TCRdb, not the original authors, processed these V and J calls. Here the sample has 750,000 to 850,000 distinct CDR3 sequences; around 11% occur a single time. Roughly 0.51% of the sample lies in the top ten.

Sequencing was done on a sample of blood, either unsorted or a sorted T cell fraction (not recorded which). The receptor chain draws on TRBV3-1 and TRBJ2-7; the D gene is unclear. The source of this sequence is a male donor with ankylosing spondylitis. The nucleotide sequence is TGTGCCAGCAGCCAAAAGAGAGTCGGCGAGCAGTACTTC. Its protein reads: CASSQKRVGEQYF.